This is a list of T cell receptor beta chains from one sample in a study of blood T cell repertoires in COVID-19. TCRdb's table, derived via immunoSEQ multiplex PCR, lists solely in-frame clones and lacks some. The table has around 300,000 clones, around nine tenths seen once. Sequencing input: peripheral blood. These receptors were taken from a woman in her forties who had recovered from COVID-19. The CDR3 runs from the conserved cysteine through the conserved F or W. Fields, in order: clone size, D gene, V gene, J gene, CDR3 DNA, CDR3 protein. A D gene is named only where the DNA matches it firmly. Clone size is shown for a subset of rows, as once, few, many or a class of expanded clone.

>-|TRBD2|TRBV2|TRBJ2-1
TGTGCCAGCAGCGGACTAGCGGGAGGCACCCATGAGCAGTTCTTC
CASSGLAGGTHEQFF
>-|TRBD2|TRBV2|TRBJ2-2
TGTGCCAGCAGGGCGCTAGCGGGAGGCTCCGGGGAGCTGTTTTTT
CASRALAGGSGELFF
>-|TRBD2|TRBV28|TRBJ2-3
TGTGCCAGCCATACCGCGGGAGGTGTAGATACGCAGTATTTT
CASHTAGGVDTQYF
>-|TRBD1|TRBV11-2|TRBJ1-2
TGTGCCAGCAGCTTAGGGGACAGGGTCTCTGGCTACACCTTC
CASSLGDRVSGYTF
>-|-|TRBV10-3|TRBJ2-7
TGTGCCATCAGGACTCAAAGCTCCTACGAGCAGTACTTC
CAIRTQSSYEQYF
>-|-|TRBV5-6|TRBJ1-4
TGTGCCAGCAGCTCCCGGGGGTCGACAACGGCTAATGAAAAACTGTTTTTT
CASSSRGSTTANEKLFF
>-|TRBD1|TRBV3-1/TRBV3-2|TRBJ1-5
TGTGCCAGCAGCCAAGCTTCAGGGGGTAATCAGCCCCAGCATTTT
CASSQASGGNQPQHF
>-|-|TRBV5-4|TRBJ1-4
TGTGCCAGCAGCTCCAGGGGTTTGAATGAAAAACTGTTTTTT
CASSSRGLNEKLFF
>-|-|TRBV11-3|TRBJ2-3
TGTGCCAGCAGCTTAGATCCGGCTAGCGTGAGCACAGATACGCAGTATTTT
CASSLDPASVSTDTQYF
>-|-|TRBV7-2|TRBJ2-7
TGTGCCAGCAGCTTAGCGGGGGGTAGCTACGAGCAGTACTTC
CASSLAGGSYEQYF
>-|-|TRBV5-4|TRBJ2-3
TGTGCCAGCAGCTTCTTAGCGGATAGCACAGATACGCAGTATTTT
CASSFLADSTDTQYF
>-|-|TRBV2|TRBJ1-1
TGTGCCAGCAATGTAGACGGAGGGGACACTGAAGCTTTCTTT
CASNVDGGDTEAFF
>-|TRBD2|TRBV7-9|TRBJ2-2
TGTGCCAGCAGCTTAGCGAGCGGGAGGTGGGAAACCGGGGAGCTGTTTTTT
CASSLASGRWETGELFF
>-|-|TRBV14|TRBJ1-5
TGTGCCAGTAGAGGTGGCCCGGACAGACCCAATCAGCCCCAGCATTTT
CASRGGPDRPNQPQHF
>-|-|TRBV2|TRBJ1-1
TGTGCCAGCGGAGGGCAAATGAACACTGAAGCTTTCTTT
CASGGQMNTEAFF
>-|TRBD1|TRBV6-5|TRBJ2-1
TGTGCCAGCAGGGGGACAGGGTACAATGAGCAGTTCTTC
CASRGTGYNEQFF
>-|-|TRBV5-1|TRBJ1-2
TGCGCCAGCAGTGACCAGGACTATGGCTACACCTTC
CASSDQDYGYTF
>-|TRBD2|TRBV19|TRBJ2-3
TGTGCCAGTACCGTCGCGGGGGGGAACACAGATACGCAGTATTTT
CASTVAGGNTDTQYF
>-|-|TRBV3-1/TRBV3-2|TRBJ2-5
TGTGCCAGCAGCCAAGGTGCGCTTTGGGAGACCCAGTACTTC
CASSQGALWETQYF
>-|TRBD1|TRBV19|TRBJ1-5
TGTGCCAGTAGTATCCTCTTGGCAGGGGGCGATCAGCCCCAGCATTTT
CASSILLAGGDQPQHF
>-|TRBD2|TRBV9|TRBJ2-2
TGTGCCAGCAGCGTAGCTTTAGCGGGAGTGGCCACCGGGGAGCTGTTTTTT
CASSVALAGVATGELFF
>-|-|TRBV19|TRBJ2-3
TGTGCCAGTAGTATCCGGGGTAGTGGGGGGAAGACAGATACGCAGTATTTT
CASSIRGSGGKTDTQYF
>-|TRBD1|TRBV3-1/TRBV3-2|TRBJ1-6
TGTGCCAGCAGCCCTCCGGGACAGCATAATTCACCCCTCCACTTT
CASSPPGQHNSPLHF
>once|-|TRBV7-2|TRBJ1-2
TGTGCCAGCAGCTTAGAAACAGCCTTCCCTGTGTATGGCTACACCTTC
CASSLETAFPVYGYTF
>once|TRBD1|TRBV27|TRBJ2-1
TGTGCCAGCAGTCACGGACAGGTCTACGAGCAGTTCTTC
CASSHGQVYEQFF
>-|TRBD1|TRBV6-6|TRBJ2-7
TGTGCCAGCAGTTACCCCGGGACAGGGGTAGACGAGCAGTACTTC
CASSYPGTGVDEQYF
>-|-|TRBV6-5|TRBJ2-7
TGTGCCAGCAGCCCCGGCGGGGCGGGTAGGTACGAGCAGTACTTC
CASSPGGAGRYEQYF
>once|-|TRBV25-1|TRBJ2-7
TGTGCCAGCAGCCCGAAAGCAGGACAACGGACCTACGAGCAGTACTTC
CASSPKAGQRTYEQYF
>-|TRBD2|TRBV11-2|TRBJ2-1
TGTGCCAGCAGCCCACGTCCGGGACTAGCTCGGGACTACAATGAGCAGTTCTTC
CASSPRPGLARDYNEQFF
>-|TRBD2|TRBV7-3|TRBJ2-2
TGTGCCAGCAGCTTAACGTCCCTAGCGGTTACCGGGGAGCTGTTTTTT
CASSLTSLAVTGELFF
>few|-|TRBV19|TRBJ1-1
TGTGCCAGTACTCTTCAGTCGGGGGACACTGAAGCTTTCTTT
CASTLQSGDTEAFF
>-|TRBD2|TRBV5-1|TRBJ2-1
TGCGCCAGCAGCTTGGCCCTAGCGGGAGTACATGAGCAGTTCTTC
CASSLALAGVHEQFF
>-|-|TRBV3-1/TRBV3-2|TRBJ2-7
TGTGCCAGCAGCCAAGGCCTTTCGAGCTCCTACGAGCAGTACTTC
CASSQGLSSSYEQYF
>-|TRBD1|TRBV5-4|TRBJ2-7
TGTGCCAGCAGCATTGATCCGGGACAGGGGAACGAGCAGTACTTC
CASSIDPGQGNEQYF
>-|-|TRBV5-1|TRBJ2-3
TGCGCCAGCAGCTTGGCCAGCGTAGACGCAGATACGCAGTATTTT
CASSLASVDADTQYF
>-|TRBD1|TRBV10-3|TRBJ2-5
TGTGCCATCAGCCGACAGGGGGGGCGGGAGACCCAGTACTTC
CAISRQGGRETQYF
>once|TRBD2|TRBV4-1|TRBJ2-2
TGCGCCAGCAGCCAAGGGGAGGGCGCGAACACCGGGGAGCTGTTTTTT
CASSQGEGANTGELFF
>-|TRBD1|TRBV5-1|TRBJ2-2
TGCGCCAGCAGTTTGGGACAGGCGGAGGGGGAGCTGTTTTTT
CASSLGQAEGELFF
>-|TRBD2|TRBV9|TRBJ2-1
TGTGCCAGCAGCGGAGGACTAGCGGGACTAGGCTACAATGAGCAGTTCTTC
CASSGGLAGLGYNEQFF
>-|-|TRBV7-9|TRBJ2-1
TGTGCCAGCAGCTCCTCCCAGGAGGGCCTGATCTACAATGAGCAGTTCTTC
CASSSSQEGLIYNEQFF
>-|TRBD1|TRBV5-8|TRBJ1-1
TGTGCCAGCAGCTTAACTGGACAGGGAAACACTGAAGCTTTCTTT
CASSLTGQGNTEAFF
>-|-|TRBV24-1|TRBJ2-1
TGTGCCACCAGTCAAATGGAGAATGAGCAGTTCTTC
CATSQMENEQFF
>-|TRBD2|TRBV19|TRBJ2-7
TGTGCCAGTAGTATCCCCGGGACTATCAACGAGCAGTACTTC
CASSIPGTINEQYF
>-|TRBD2|TRBV7-8|TRBJ2-3
TGTGCCAGCAGCTTAGCGACGCTAGCGGGTGAAGGTGATACGCAGTATTTT
CASSLATLAGEGDTQYF
>-|TRBD2|TRBV5-5|TRBJ2-1
TGTGCCAGCAGCCGGGGACTAGCGGGAAACAATGAGCAGTTCTTC
CASSRGLAGNNEQFF
>-|-|TRBV18|TRBJ2-1
TGTGCCAGCTCACCCTCCTACGTGGACAATGAGCAGTTCTTC
CASSPSYVDNEQFF
>-|-|TRBV5-1|TRBJ2-7
TGCGCCAGCAGCCCGGAAGAACAGGGCCTTTGGTACGAGCAGTACTTC
CASSPEEQGLWYEQYF
>-|-|TRBV5-1|TRBJ2-3
TGCGCCAGCAGCTTGGCGGGACTTAGCACAGATACGCAGTATTTT
CASSLAGLSTDTQYF
>-|TRBD2|TRBV19|TRBJ2-3
TGTGCCAGTAGTAGACTAGCGGGAGCAACAGATACGCAGTATTTT
CASSRLAGATDTQYF
>-|-|TRBV12-5|TRBJ2-1
TGTGCTAGTGTCCACGGCTACAATGAGCAGTTCTTC
CASVHGYNEQFF
>-|-|TRBV7-9|TRBJ2-3
TGTGCCACCAGGAGCGGAAGCACAGATACGCAGTATTTT
CATRSGSTDTQYF
>-|-|TRBV5-6|TRBJ1-2
TGTGCCAGCAGATCAATATCGGTAGGGGCCGCCATACCATATGGCTACACCTTC
CASRSISVGAAIPYGYTF
>once|-|TRBV5-1|TRBJ2-5
TGCGCCAGCAGCCACGACTTAGATCAAGAGACCCAGTACTTC
CASSHDLDQETQYF
>-|-|TRBV5-5|TRBJ1-2
TGTGCCAGCAGCTCAGGCGCGGGGGATGGTTATGGCTACACCTTC
CASSSGAGDGYGYTF
>-|TRBD2|TRBV11-2|TRBJ2-3
TGTGCCAGCAGCTTAGGACTAGCGGGAGGGATAAGCACAGATACGCAGTATTTT
CASSLGLAGGISTDTQYF
>-|-|TRBV18|TRBJ1-2
TGTGCCAGCTCACCACCGGTTTCGCGGAGAGACTATGGCTACACCTTC
CASSPPVSRRDYGYTF
>-|-|TRBV27|TRBJ1-2
TGTGCCAGCAGTTTGAACAGATACCCTAATGGCTACACCTTC
CASSLNRYPNGYTF
>once|-|TRBV21-1|TRBJ2-7
TGTGCCAGCACCCCGAGGTCGGCAGCCTACGAGCAGTACTTC
CASTPRSAAYEQYF
>-|-|TRBV3-1/TRBV3-2|TRBJ1-1
TGTGCCAGCAGCCAAGATCGAAACAGAGAAGCTTTCTTT
CASSQDRNREAFF